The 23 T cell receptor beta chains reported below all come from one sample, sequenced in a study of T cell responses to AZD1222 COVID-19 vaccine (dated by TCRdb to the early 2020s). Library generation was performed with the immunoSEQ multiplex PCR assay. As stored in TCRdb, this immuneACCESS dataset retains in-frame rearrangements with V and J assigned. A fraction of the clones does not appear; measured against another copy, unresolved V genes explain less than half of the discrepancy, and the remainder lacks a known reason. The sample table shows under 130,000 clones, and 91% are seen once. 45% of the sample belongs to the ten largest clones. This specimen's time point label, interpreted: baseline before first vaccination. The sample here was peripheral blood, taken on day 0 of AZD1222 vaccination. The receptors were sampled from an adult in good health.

CDR3 coding DNA: TGTGCCAGCAGCCTCGGACTAGCCCAAGAGACCCAGTACTTC. Its translation: CASSLGLAQETQYF. The chain couples TRBV7-2 to TRBJ2-5, with 8 bases identical to TRBD2. The CDR3 totals 14 residues. In germline, CDR1 is SGHTA, CDR2 FQGNSA. The V gene end was trimmed by 5 bases and the J gene end by 1 base; junction bases not matched to a gene: 3.

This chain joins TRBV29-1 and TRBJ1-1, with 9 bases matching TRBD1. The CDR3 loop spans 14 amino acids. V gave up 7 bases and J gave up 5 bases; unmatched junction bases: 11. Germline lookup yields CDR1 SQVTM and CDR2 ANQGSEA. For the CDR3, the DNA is TGCAGCGGTAAAACAGGGGGCGCCGGAACTGAAGCTTTCTTT. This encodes CSGKTGGAGTEAFF.

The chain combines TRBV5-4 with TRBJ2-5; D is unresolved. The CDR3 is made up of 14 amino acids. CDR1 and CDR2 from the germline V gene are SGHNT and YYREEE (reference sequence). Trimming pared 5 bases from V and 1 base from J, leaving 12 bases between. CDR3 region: CASSFGPAQETQYF. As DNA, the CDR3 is TGTGCCAGCAGTTTCGGCCCTGCCCAAGAGACCCAGTACTTC.

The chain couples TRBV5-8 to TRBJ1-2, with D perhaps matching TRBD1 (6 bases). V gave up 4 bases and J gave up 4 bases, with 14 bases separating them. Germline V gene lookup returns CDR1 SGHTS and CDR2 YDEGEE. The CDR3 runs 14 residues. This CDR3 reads CASSRRDTSYGYTF. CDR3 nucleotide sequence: TGTGCCAGCAGCCGCCGGGACACTAGCTATGGCTACACCTTC.

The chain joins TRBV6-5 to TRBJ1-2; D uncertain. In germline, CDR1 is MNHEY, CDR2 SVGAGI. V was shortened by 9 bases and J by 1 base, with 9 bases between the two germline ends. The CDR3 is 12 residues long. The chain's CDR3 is CASRYSNYGYTF. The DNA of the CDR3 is TGTGCCAGTCGGTACAGTAACTATGGCTACACCTTC.

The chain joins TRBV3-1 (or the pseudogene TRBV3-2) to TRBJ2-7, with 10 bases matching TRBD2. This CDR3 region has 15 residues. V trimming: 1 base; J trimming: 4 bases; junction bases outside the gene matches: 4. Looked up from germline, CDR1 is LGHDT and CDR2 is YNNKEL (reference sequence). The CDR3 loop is CASSQARTSGYEQYF. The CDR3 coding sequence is TGTGCCAGCAGCCAAGCGCGGACTAGCGGATACGAGCAGTACTTC.

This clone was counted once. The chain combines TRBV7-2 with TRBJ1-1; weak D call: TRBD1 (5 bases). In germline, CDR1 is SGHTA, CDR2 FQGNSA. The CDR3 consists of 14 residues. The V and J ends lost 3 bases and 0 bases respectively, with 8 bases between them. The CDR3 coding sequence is TGTGCCAGCAGCTTTAACAGGCTGAACACTGAAGCTTTCTTT. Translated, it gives CASSFNRLNTEAFF. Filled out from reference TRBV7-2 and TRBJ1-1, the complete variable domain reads GAGVSQSPSNKVTEKGKDVELRCDPISGHTALYWYRQSLGQGLEFLIYFQGNSAPDKSGLPSDRFSAERTGGSVSTLTIQRTQQEDSAVYLCASSFNRLNTEAFFGQGTRLTVV.

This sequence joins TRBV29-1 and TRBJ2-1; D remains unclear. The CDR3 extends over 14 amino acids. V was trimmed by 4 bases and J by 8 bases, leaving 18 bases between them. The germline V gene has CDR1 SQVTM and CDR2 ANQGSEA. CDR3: CSVVLSLTGYEQFF. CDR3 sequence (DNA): TGCAGCGTTGTTCTCTCACTGACGGGTTATGAGCAGTTCTTC.

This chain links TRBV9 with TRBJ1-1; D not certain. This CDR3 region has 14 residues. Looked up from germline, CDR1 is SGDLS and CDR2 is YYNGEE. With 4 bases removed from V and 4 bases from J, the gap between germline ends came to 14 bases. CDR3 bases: TGTGCCAGCAGCTTGGAACAGCGGAGCACTGAAGCTTTCTTT. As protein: CASSLEQRSTEAFF.

This CDR3 is CASSRTGTGVNTIYF. For the CDR3, the DNA is TGTGCCAGCAGCCGTACCGGGACAGGGGTTAACACCATATATTTT. This chain links TRBV6-5 with TRBJ1-3, with 10 bases identical to TRBD1. Per the germline V gene, CDR1 is MNHEY and CDR2 is SVGAGI. The ends lost 6 bases at V and 7 bases at J; junction bases unmatched: 9. The CDR3 loop spans 15 amino acids.

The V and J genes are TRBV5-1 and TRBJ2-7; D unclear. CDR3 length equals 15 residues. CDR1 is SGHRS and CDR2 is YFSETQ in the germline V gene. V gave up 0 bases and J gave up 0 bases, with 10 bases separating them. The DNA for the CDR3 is TGCGCCAGCAGCTTGGTCCCTGGACCCTCCTACGAGCAGTACTTC. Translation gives CASSLVPGPSYEQYF.

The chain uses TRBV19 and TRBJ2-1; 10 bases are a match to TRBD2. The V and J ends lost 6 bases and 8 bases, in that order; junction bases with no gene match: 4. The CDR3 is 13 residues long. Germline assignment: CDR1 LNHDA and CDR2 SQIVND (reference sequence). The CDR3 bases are TGTGCCAGTAGGGGACTAGCGAGGGATGAGCAGTTCTTC. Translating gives CASRGLARDEQFF.

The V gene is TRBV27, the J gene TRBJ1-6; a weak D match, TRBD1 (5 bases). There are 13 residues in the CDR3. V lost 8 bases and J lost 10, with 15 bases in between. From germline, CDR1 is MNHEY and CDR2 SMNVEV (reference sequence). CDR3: CASGNGGASPLHF. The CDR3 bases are TGTGCCAGCGGAAATGGGGGAGCCTCACCCCTCCACTTT.

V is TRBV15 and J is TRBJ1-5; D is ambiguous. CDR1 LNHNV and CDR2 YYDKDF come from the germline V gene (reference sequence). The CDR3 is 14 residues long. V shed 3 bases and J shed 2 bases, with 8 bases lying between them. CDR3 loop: CATSSSMGNQPQHF. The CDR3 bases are TGTGCCACCAGCAGCAGCATGGGCAATCAGCCCCAGCATTTT.

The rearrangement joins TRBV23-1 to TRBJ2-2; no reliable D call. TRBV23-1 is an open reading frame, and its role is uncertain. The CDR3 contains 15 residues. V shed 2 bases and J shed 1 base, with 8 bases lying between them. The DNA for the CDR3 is TGCGCCAGCAGTCAAAGTTCGCGGAACACCGGGGAGCTGTTTTTT. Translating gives CASSQSSRNTGELFF.

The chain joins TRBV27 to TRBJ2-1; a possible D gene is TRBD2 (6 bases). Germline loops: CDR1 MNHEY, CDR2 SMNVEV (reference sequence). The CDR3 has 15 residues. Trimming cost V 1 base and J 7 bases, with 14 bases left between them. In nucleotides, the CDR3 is TGTGCCAGCAGTTTATTGGCGTGGGGAGGAAATGAGCAGTTCTTC. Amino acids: CASSLLAWGGNEQFF.

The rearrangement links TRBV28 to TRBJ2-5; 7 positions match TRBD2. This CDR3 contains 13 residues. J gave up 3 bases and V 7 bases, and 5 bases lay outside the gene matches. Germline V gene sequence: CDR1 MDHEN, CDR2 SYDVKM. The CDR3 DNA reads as TGTGCCAGCACGGAGGGAGGGGAAGAGACCCAGTACTTC. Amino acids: CASTEGGEETQYF.

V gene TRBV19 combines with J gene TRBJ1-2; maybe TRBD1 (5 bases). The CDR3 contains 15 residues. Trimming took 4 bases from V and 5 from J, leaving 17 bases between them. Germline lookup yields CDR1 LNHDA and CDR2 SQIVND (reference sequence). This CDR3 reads CASSTTERSTYGYTF. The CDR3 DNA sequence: TGTGCCAGTAGTACGACAGAACGATCGACATATGGCTACACCTTC.

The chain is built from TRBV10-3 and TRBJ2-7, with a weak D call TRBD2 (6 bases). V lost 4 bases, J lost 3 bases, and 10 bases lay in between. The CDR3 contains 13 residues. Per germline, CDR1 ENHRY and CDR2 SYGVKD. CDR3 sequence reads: CAISVVSGYEQYF. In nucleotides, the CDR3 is TGTGCCATCAGTGTGGTTAGCGGCTACGAGCAGTACTTC.

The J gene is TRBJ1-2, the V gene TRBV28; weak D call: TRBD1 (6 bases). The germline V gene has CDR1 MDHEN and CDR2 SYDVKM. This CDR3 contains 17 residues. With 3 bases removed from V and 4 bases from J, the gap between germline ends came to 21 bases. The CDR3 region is CASSLGGVEIMSYGYTF. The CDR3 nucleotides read TGTGCCAGCAGTTTGGGGGGCGTAGAAATAATGAGCTATGGCTACACCTTC.

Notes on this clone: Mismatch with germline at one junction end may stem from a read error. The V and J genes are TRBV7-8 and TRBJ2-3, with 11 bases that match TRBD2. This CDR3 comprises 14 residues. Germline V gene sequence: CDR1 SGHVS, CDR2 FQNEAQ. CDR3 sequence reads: CASSLVIAGGLVDF. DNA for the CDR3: TGTGCCAGCAGCTTAGTAATAGCGGGAGGGCTCGTAGATTTT.

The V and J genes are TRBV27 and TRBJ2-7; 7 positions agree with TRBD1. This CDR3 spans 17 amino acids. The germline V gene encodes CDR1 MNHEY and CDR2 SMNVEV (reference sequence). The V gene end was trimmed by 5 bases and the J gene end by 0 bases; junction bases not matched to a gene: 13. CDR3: CASSLRVDRASSYEQYF. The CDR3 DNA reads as TGTGCCAGCAGTCTAAGGGTAGACAGGGCGTCCTCCTACGAGCAGTACTTC.

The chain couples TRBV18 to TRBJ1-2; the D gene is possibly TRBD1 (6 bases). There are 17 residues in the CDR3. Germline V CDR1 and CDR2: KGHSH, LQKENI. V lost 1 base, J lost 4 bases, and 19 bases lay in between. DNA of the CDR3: TGTGCCAGCTCACCACAATCAGGGGCGGCCTCCCTCTATGGCTACACCTTC. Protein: CASSPQSGAASLYGYTF. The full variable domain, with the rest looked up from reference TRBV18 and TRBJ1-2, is NAGVMQNPRHLVRRRGQEARLRCSPMKGHSHVYWYRQLPEEGLKFMVYLQKENIIDESGMPKERFSAEFPKEGPSILRIQQVVRGDSAAYFCASSPQSGAASLYGYTFGSGTRLTVV.